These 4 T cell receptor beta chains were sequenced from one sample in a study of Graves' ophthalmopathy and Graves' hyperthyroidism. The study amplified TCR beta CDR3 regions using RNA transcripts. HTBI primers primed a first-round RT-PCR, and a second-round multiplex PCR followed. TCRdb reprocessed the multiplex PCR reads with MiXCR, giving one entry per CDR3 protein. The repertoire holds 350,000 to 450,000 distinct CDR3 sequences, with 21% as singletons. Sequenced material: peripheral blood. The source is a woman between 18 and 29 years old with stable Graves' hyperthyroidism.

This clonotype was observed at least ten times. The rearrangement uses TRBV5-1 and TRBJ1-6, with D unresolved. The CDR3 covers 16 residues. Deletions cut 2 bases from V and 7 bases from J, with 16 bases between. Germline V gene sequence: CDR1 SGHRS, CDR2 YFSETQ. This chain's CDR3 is CASSFYSVTGNSPLHF. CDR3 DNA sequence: TGCGCCAGCAGCTTCTATTCCGTTACTGGCAATTCACCCCTCCACTTT.

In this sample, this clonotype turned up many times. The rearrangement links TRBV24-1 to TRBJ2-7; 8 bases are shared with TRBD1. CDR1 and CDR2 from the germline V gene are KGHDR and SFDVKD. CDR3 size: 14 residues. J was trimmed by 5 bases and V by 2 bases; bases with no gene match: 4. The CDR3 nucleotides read TGTGCCACCAGTGATTCGGGACAGGCCAACGAGCAGTACTTC. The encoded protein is CATSDSGQANEQYF.

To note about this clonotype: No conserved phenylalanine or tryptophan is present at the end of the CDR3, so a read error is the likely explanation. The CDR3 DNA is TGTGCCAGCAGTCTCTACAGGGTTGTGGAGAACACCGAAGCTTTCTAT. Translated, it gives CASSLYRVVENTEAFY. The V and J genes are TRBV6-1 and TRBJ1-1, with a weak D call TRBD1 (6 bases). The CDR3 runs 16 residues. CDR1 MNHNS and CDR2 SASEGT come from the germline V gene.

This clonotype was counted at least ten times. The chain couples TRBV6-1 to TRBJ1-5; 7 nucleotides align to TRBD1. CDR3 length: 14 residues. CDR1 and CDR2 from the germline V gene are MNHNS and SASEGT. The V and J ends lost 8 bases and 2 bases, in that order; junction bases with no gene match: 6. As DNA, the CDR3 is TGTGCCAGCGTCGACAGGGTGGGCAATCAGCCCCAGCATTTT. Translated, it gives CASVDRVGNQPQHF.